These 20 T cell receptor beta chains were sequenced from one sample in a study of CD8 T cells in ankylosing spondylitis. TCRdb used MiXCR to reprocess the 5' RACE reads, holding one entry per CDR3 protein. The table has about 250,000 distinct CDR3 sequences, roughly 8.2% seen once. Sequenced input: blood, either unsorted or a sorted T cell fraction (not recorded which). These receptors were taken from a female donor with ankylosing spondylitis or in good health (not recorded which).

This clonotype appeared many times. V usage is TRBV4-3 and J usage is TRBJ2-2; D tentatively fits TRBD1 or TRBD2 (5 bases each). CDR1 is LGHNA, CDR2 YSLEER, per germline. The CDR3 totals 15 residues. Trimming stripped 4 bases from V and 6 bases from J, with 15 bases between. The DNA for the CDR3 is TGCGCCAGCAGCCTACAACTAGAAGGGGCCGGGGAGCTGTTTTTT. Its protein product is CASSLQLEGAGELFF.

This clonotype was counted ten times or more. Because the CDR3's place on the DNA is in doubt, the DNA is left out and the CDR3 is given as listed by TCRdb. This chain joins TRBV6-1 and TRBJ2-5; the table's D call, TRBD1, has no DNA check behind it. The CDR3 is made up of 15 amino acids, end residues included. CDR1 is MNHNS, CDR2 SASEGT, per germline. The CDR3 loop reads CASSRTGFFGETQYF.

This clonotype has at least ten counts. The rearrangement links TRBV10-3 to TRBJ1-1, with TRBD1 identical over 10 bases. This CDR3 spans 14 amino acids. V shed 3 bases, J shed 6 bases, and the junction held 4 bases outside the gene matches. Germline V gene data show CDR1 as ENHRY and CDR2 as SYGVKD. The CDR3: CAISDPGQGAEAFF. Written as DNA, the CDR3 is TGTGCCATCAGTGACCCCGGACAGGGGGCTGAAGCTTTCTTT.

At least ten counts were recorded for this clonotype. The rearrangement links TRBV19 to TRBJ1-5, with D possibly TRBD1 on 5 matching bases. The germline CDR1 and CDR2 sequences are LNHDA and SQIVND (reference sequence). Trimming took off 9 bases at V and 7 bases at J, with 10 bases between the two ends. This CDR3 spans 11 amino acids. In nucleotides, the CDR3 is TGTGCCAGCGGGGGACCACAGCCCCAGCATTTT. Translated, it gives CASGGPQPQHF.

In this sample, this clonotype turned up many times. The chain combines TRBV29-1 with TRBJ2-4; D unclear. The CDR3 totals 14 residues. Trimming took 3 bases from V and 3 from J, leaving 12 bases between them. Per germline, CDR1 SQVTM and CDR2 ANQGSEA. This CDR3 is CSVEAPGIKNIQYF. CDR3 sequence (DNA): TGCAGCGTTGAGGCGCCTGGGATCAAAAACATTCAGTACTTC.

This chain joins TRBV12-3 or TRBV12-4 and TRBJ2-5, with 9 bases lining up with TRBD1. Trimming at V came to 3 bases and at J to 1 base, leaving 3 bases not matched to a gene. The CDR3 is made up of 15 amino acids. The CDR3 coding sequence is TGTGCCAGCAGTTTCCCGACAGGGGGCCAAGAGACCCAGTACTTC. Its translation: CASSFPTGGQETQYF.

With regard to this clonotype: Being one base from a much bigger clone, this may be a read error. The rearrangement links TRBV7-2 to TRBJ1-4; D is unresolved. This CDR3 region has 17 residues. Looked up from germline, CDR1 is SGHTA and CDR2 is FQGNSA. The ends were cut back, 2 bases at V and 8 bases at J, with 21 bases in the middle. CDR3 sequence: CASSLPVILGQEEKLFF. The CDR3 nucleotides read TGTGCCAGCAGCTTACCAGTGATCCTAGGGCAAGAGGAAAAACTGTTTTTT.

CDR3 in DNA: TGTGCCAGCAGCCCTATCGGGAGGGGGTACAATGAGCAGTTCTTC. Encoded protein: CASSPIGRGYNEQFF. The chain combines TRBV7-9 with TRBJ2-1, with 8 bases aligning to TRBD2. Germline loops: CDR1 SEHNR, CDR2 FQNEAQ (reference sequence). The trim removed 5 bases at V and 4 bases at J, leaving 7 bases unmatched. There are 15 residues in the CDR3.

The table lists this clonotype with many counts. CDR3 region: CASSEETGAPYEQYF. In DNA form, the CDR3 reads TGTGCCAGCAGCGAGGAGACAGGGGCCCCCTACGAGCAGTACTTC. The rearrangement uses TRBV9 and TRBJ2-7; TRBD1 matches 8 bases. CDR1 is SGDLS and CDR2 is YYNGEE in the germline V gene. The CDR3 spans 15 residues. The V segment lost 3 bases and the J segment 2 bases; nucleotides outside the gene matches: 7.

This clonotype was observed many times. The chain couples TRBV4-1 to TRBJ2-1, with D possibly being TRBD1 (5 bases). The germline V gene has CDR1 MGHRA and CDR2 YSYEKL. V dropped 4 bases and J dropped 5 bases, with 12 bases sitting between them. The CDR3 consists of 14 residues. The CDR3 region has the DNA TGCGCCAGCAGCCTCCGACAGTCCCACAATGAGCAGTTCTTC. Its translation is CASSLRQSHNEQFF.

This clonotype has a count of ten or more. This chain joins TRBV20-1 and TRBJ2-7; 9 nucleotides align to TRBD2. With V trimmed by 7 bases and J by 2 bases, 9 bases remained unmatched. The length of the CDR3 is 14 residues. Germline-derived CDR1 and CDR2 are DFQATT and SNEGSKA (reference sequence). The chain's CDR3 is CSVNSGRTPYEQYF. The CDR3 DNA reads TGCAGTGTTAATAGCGGGAGAACCCCCTACGAGCAGTACTTC.

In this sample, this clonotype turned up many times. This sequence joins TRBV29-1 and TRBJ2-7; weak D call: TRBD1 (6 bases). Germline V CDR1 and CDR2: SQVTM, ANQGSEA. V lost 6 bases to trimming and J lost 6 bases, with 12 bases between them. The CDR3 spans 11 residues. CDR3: CSVGQSGEQYF. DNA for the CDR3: TGCAGCGTAGGACAGAGCGGCGAGCAGTACTTC.

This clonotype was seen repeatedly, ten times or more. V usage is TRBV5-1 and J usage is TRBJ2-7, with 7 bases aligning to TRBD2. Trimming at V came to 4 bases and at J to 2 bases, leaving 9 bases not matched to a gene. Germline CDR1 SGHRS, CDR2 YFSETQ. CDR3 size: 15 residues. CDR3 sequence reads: CASSPAGTNPYEQYF. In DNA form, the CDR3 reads TGCGCCAGCAGCCCCGCCGGGACTAACCCCTACGAGCAGTACTTC.

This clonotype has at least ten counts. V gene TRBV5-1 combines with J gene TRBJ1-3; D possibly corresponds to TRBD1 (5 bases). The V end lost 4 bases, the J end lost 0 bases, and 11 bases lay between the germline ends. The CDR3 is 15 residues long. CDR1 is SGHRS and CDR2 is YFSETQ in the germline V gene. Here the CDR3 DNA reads TGCGCCAGCAGCGGGGGTGAATACTCTGGAAACACCATATATTTT. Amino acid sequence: CASSGGEYSGNTIYF.

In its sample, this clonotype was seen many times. The DNA for the CDR3 is TGCGCCAGCAGCTTGGTGGAGGAGGGGAACGAGCAGTACTTC. It codes for CASSLVEEGNEQYF. The chain combines TRBV5-1 with TRBJ2-7; the D gene is possibly TRBD2 (6 bases). The CDR3 length is 14 residues. The V gene's germline CDR1 is SGHRS and CDR2 YFSETQ. V was shortened by 0 bases and J by 5 bases, with 12 bases between the two germline ends.

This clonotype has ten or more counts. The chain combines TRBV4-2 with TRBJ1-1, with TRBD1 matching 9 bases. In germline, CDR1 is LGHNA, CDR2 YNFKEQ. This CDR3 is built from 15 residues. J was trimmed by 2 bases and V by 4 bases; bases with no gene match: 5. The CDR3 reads CASSRMGQGNTEAFF. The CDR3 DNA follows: TGTGCCAGCAGCCGTATGGGACAGGGAAACACTGAAGCTTTCTTT.

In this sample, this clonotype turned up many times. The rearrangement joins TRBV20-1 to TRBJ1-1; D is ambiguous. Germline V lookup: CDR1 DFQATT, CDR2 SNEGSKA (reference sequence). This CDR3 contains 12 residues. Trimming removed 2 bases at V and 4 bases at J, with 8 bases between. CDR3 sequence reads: CSARSSGTEAFF. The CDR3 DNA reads TGCAGTGCTAGATCCTCGGGCACTGAAGCTTTCTTT.

The DNA for the CDR3 is TGTGCCAGCAGCTTACATAGCGGGAGGGGGGCCTACGAGCAGTACTTC. This codes for CASSLHSGRGAYEQYF. The chain combines TRBV7-2 with TRBJ2-7; 11 bases align to TRBD2. The trim removed 2 bases at V and 2 bases at J, leaving 5 bases unmatched. CDR1 and CDR2 from the germline V gene are SGHTA and FQGNSA. CDR3 size: 16 residues.

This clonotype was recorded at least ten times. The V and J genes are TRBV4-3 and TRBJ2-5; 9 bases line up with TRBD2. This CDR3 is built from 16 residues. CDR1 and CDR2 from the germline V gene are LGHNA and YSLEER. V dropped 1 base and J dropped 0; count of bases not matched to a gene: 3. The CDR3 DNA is TGCGCCAGCAGCCAAGGACTAGCGGCTAACCAAGAGACCCAGTACTTC. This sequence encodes CASSQGLAANQETQYF.

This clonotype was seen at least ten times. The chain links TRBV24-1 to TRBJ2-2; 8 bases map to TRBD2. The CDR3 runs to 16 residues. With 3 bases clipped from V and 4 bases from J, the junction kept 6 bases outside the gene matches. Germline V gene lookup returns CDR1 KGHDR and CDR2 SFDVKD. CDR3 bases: TGTGCCACCAGTGATACCCGGGAGGGCCTCACCGGGGAGCTGTTTTTT. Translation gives CATSDTREGLTGELFF.